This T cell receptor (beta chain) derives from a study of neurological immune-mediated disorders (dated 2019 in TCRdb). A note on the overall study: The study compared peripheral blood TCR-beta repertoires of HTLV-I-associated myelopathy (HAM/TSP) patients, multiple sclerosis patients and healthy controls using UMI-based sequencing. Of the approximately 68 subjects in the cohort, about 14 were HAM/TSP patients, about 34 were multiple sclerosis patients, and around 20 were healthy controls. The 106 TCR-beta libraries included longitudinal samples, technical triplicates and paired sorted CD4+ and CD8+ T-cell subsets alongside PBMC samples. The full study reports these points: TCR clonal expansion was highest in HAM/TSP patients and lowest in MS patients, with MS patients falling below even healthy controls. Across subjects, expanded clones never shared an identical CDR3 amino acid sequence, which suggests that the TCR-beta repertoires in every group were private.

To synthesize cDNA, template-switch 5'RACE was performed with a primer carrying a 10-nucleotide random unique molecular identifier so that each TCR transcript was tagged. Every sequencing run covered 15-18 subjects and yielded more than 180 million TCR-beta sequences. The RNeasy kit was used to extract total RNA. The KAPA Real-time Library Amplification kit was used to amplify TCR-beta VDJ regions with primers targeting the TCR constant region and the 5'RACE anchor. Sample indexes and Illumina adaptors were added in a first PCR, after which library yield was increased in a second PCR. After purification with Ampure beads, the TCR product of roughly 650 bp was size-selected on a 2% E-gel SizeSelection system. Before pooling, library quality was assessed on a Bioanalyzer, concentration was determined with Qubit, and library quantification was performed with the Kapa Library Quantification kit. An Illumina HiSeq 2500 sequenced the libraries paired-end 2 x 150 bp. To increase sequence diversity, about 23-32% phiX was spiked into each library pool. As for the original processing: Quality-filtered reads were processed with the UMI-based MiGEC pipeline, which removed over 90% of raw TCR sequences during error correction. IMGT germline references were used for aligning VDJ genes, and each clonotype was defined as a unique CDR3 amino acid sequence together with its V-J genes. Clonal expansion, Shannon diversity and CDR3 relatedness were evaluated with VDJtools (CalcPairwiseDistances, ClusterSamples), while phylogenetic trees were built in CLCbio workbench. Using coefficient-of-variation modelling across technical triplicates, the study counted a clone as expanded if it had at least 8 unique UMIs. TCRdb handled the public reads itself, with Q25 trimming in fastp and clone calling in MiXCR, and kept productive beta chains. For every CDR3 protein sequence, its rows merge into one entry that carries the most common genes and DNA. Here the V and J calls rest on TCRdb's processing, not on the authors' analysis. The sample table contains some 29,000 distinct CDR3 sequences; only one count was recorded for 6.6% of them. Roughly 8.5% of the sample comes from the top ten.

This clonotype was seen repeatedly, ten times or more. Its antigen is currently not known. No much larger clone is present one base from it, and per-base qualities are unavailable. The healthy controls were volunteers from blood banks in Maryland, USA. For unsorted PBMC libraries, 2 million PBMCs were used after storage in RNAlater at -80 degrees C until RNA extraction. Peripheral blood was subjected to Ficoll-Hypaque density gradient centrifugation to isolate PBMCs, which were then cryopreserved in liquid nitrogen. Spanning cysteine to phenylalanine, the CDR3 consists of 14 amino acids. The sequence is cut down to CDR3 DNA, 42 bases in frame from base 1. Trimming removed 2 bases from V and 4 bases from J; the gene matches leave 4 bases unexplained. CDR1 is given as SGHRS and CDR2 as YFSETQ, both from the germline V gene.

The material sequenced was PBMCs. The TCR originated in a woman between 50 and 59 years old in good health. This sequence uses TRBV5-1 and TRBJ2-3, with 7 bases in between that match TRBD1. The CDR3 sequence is CASSLQGPADTQYF. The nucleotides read TGCGCCAGCAGCTTACAGGGGCCGGCAGATACGCAGTATTTT.